The clone carrying this TCR beta chain was seen a handful of times. Primers included in the PCR were 60 Vbeta and 13 Jbeta primers. Some clones are missing from TCRdb's copy, which holds only in-frame ones; the method was immunoSEQ multiplex PCR. The sample carries 130,000 or so clones, around 80% recorded once. V was cut by 6 bases and J by 1 base, with 15 bases left in between. Germline V lookup: CDR1 SQVTM, CDR2 ANQGSEA. The CDR3 loop spans 14 amino acids. The sample originates from a study of cytomegalovirus exposure and HLA in healthy donors. This receptor was identified in a man aged 25-40 years in good health and CMV-seronegative. This chain connects TRBV29-1 to TRBJ1-1; D uncertain. Sequenced input: PBMCs. Here the CDR3 reads CSVAPEGRNTEAFF. The CDR3 DNA is TGCAGCGTCGCCCCAGAAGGGAGGAACACTGAAGCTTTCTTT.